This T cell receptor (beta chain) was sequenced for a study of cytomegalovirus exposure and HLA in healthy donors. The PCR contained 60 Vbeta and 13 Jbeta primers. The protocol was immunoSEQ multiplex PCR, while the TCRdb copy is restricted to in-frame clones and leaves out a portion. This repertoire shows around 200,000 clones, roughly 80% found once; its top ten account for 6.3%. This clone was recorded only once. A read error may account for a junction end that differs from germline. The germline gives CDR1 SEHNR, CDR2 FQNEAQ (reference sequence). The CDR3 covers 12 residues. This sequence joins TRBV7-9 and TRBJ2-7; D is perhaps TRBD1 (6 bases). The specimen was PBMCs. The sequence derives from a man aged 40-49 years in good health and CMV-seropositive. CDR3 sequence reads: CSSRSGDYEQYF. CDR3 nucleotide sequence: TGTTCCAGCAGATCAGGGGACTACGAGCAGTACTTC.